This TCR beta chain was sequenced for a study of blood T cell repertoires in COVID-19. CDR1 is WSHSY, CDR2 SAAADI, per germline. Trimming shortened V by 0 bases and J by 10 bases, and 9 bases separated the two germline ends. The CDR3 spans 12 residues. The method was immunoSEQ multiplex PCR; TCRdb's version includes in-frame clones alone and lacks a portion of them. The repertoire holds about 63,000 clones, with about nine tenths as singletons. The rearrangement uses TRBV10-2 and TRBJ2-5, with D tentatively TRBD1 (6 bases). The origin of this receptor is a human donor in a cohort sampled during active COVID-19. The sample was peripheral blood. Here the CDR3 reads CASSESTGIQYF. The CDR3 DNA follows: TGCGCCAGCAGTGAGTCGACAGGTATCCAGTACTTC.